The rows below give T cell receptor beta chains drawn from one sample of a study of blood T cell repertoires in COVID-19. Only in-frame clones appear in the TCRdb table, and some are missing; sequencing was by immunoSEQ multiplex PCR. Altogether over 200,000 clones are present, approximately 84% being singletons, with the ten largest covering roughly 5.7%. The sample consisted of peripheral blood. The origin of the receptors is an elderly man with acute or convalescent COVID-19. Each CDR3 is given without its conserved first and last residue. Each record gives: J gene, V gene, clone size, CDR3 protein. The listing skips clone size in some rows; elsewhere it reads once, few, many or a size class.

>TRBJ2-7|TRBV23-1|-
ASSQSTGDYEQY
>TRBJ2-1|TRBV5-6|-
ASSSWGSGGYNEQF
>TRBJ2-2|TRBV7-3|once
ASSLLAGGLGGELF
>TRBJ1-2|TRBV6-5|-
ASSPLRGYGYT
>TRBJ2-6|TRBV4-3|-
ASSQDNGSGANVLT
>TRBJ1-3|TRBV19|-
ASSRPGQTVGNTIY
>TRBJ2-1|TRBV18|-
ASSPSRDYNEQF
>TRBJ2-7|TRBV7-9|-
ASSYQGSIYEQY
>TRBJ2-5|TRBV3-1/TRBV3-2|-
ASSPQAGLRETQY
>TRBJ1-2|TRBV10-3|-
AISESLVGSQGYGYT
>TRBJ2-5|TRBV18|-
ASSPKDTGQETQY
>TRBJ2-7|TRBV2|-
ASGDRVPYEQY
>TRBJ2-1|TRBV19|-
ASKTLDTSNNEQF
>TRBJ2-5|TRBV7-9|-
ASSLARVEETQY
>TRBJ1-1|TRBV29-1|-
SGHRSGTEAF
>TRBJ1-2|TRBV6-5|-
ASSRDFSGYGYT
>TRBJ1-6|TRBV6-5|-
ASRDRDNSPLH
>TRBJ2-1|TRBV11-2|-
ASSFMSGAYNEQF
>TRBJ2-7|TRBV24-1|-
ATSGQDREQY
>TRBJ2-2|TRBV7-3|-
ASSLTRQTGELF
>TRBJ2-2|TRBV6-5|-
ASSRGQVDTGELF
>TRBJ1-1|TRBV10-3|-
AIRARDTTEAF
>TRBJ2-1|TRBV27|-
ASSFGDRPGNEQF
>TRBJ1-1|TRBV30|-
AWSVQGNTEAF
>TRBJ1-6|TRBV7-2|-
ASSFVGGSPLH
>TRBJ2-7|TRBV7-2|once
ASSLAAAGGPFLVEQY
>TRBJ1-5|TRBV24-1|-
ATSDYSVPQH
>TRBJ1-4|TRBV4-1|-
ASSQDQGAAESTNEKLF
>TRBJ2-4|TRBV5-5|-
ASSRPEGNIQY